A selection of T cell receptor beta chains follows, all from one sample in a study of T-cell reconstitution after alpha-beta-depleted transplantation in children. TCRdb analysed the PCR reads with MiXCR anew, one entry per CDR3 protein. This table holds about 230,000 distinct CDR3 sequences, under 9.5% found once. Specimen: PBMCs from the stem cell graft donor, collected from the stem cell graft. The receptors stem from a human donor who donated a stem cell graft to a child with acute lymphoblastic leukemia. Both conserved end residues are part of each CDR3. The order of the fields is D gene, clone size, J gene, V gene, CDR3 protein, CDR3 DNA. D genes are given only for firm matches. Clone size appears in some rows only: once, few, many, or a class for an expanded clone.

D: .; size: .; J: TRBJ2-7; V: TRBV27; CDR3: CASSTPRDPYEQYF; DNA: TGTGCCAGCAGTACCCCTAGGGACCCCTACGAGCAGTACTTC
D: .; size: many; J: TRBJ2-1; V: TRBV5-1; CDR3: CASSQQVNSYNEQFF; DNA: TGCGCCAGCAGCCAACAGGTTAACTCCTACAATGAGCAGTTCTTC
D: TRBD2; size: many; J: TRBJ2-3; V: TRBV5-5; CDR3: CASSLDLAGGPEDTQYF; DNA: TGTGCCAGCAGCTTGGATCTAGCGGGGGGTCCCGAAGATACGCAGTATTTT
D: .; size: few; J: TRBJ1-2; V: TRBV2; CDR3: CASSVTFRDTSNYGYTF; DNA: TGTGCCAGCAGTGTAACGTTCCGGGACACCTCTAACTATGGCTACACCTTC
D: .; size: many; J: TRBJ1-6; V: TRBV15; CDR3: CATSRDRGFGSYNSPLHF; DNA: TGTGCCACCAGCAGAGACAGGGGATTCGGGTCCTATAATTCACCCCTCCACTTT
D: .; size: .; J: TRBJ2-7; V: TRBV10-3; CDR3: CAISNGGSYEQYF; DNA: TGTGCCATCAGTAACGGGGGTTCCTACGAGCAGTACTTC
D: .; size: .; J: TRBJ2-7; V: TRBV27; CDR3: CASSFSQGPIEQYF; DNA: TGTGCCAGCAGTTTCTCCCAGGGCCCCATCGAGCAGTACTTC
D: .; size: many; J: TRBJ2-1; V: TRBV20-1; CDR3: CSARDFEGPYNEQFF; DNA: TGCAGTGCTAGAGATTTTGAGGGGCCCTACAATGAGCAGTTCTTC
D: .; size: .; J: TRBJ1-1; V: TRBV5-1; CDR3: CASSLEGRENEAFF; DNA: TGCGCCAGCAGCTTGGAGGGCAGAGAAAACGAAGCTTTCTTT
D: .; size: many; J: TRBJ1-3; V: TRBV12-3/TRBV12-4; CDR3: CASSLAGGSRGNTIYF; DNA: TGTGCCAGCAGTTTAGCTGGGGGTTCCAGGGGAAACACCATATATTTT
D: .; size: many; J: TRBJ2-5; V: TRBV7-2; CDR3: CASSLVGRDETQYF; DNA: TGTGCCAGCAGCTTAGTGGGCAGGGACGAGACCCAGTACTTC
D: .; size: few; J: TRBJ2-6; V: TRBV5-6; CDR3: CASSLGYGIGTSGANVLTF; DNA: TGTGCCAGCAGCTTGGGATACGGGATCGGGACCTCTGGGGCCAACGTCCTGACTTTC
D: .; size: many; J: TRBJ2-3; V: TRBV20-1; CDR3: CSASVEDTQYF; DNA: TGCAGTGCTTCAGTGGAAGATACGCAGTATTTT
D: .; size: many; J: TRBJ1-4; V: TRBV3-1; CDR3: CASSQDSSGGGKLFF; DNA: TGTGCCAGCAGCCAAGATAGCAGCGGAGGGGGAAAACTGTTTTTT
D: TRBD1; size: .; J: TRBJ1-1; V: TRBV20-1; CDR3: CSARSGGINTEAFF; DNA: TGCAGTGCTAGATCAGGGGGGATAAACACTGAAGCTTTCTTT
D: TRBD1; size: .; J: TRBJ2-7; V: TRBV6-1; CDR3: CASRPVTGGNYEQYF; DNA: TGTGCCAGCAGGCCCGTGACAGGGGGCAATTACGAGCAGTACTTC
D: TRBD1; size: few; J: TRBJ1-1; V: TRBV20-1; CDR3: CSASPSGTGNTEAFF; DNA: TGCAGTGCTAGCCCTTCCGGGACAGGGAACACTGAAGCTTTCTTT
D: .; size: many; J: TRBJ2-7; V: TRBV20-1; CDR3: CSARDPSADYEQYF; DNA: TGCAGTGCTAGAGATCCTAGCGCGGACTACGAGCAGTACTTC
D: .; size: many; J: TRBJ2-5; V: TRBV29-1; CDR3: CSVGYQETQYF; DNA: TGCAGCGTTGGCTACCAAGAGACCCAGTACTTC
D: TRBD2; size: .; J: TRBJ2-2; V: TRBV11-2; CDR3: CASRRAGGNTGELFF; DNA: TGTGCCAGCAGGAGGGCGGGGGGTAACACCGGGGAGCTGTTTTTT
D: .; size: few; J: TRBJ1-5; V: TRBV6-5; CDR3: CASSYSQADDQPQHF; DNA: TGTGCCAGCAGTTACTCGCAGGCAGACGATCAGCCCCAGCATTTT
D: TRBD2; size: few; J: TRBJ2-3; V: TRBV4-2; CDR3: CASSPSRGGLDTQYF; DNA: TGTGCCAGCAGCCCATCTCGGGGGGGGCTTGATACGCAGTATTTT
D: .; size: .; J: TRBJ2-7; V: TRBV5-1; CDR3: CASSLGRPFTYEQYF; DNA: TGCGCCAGCAGCTTGGGCCGGCCCTTCACCTACGAGCAGTACTTC
D: TRBD1; size: few; J: TRBJ1-1; V: TRBV19; CDR3: CASSIFSGGTEAFF; DNA: TGTGCCAGTAGTATCTTCTCAGGGGGCACTGAAGCTTTCTTT
D: TRBD2; size: few; J: TRBJ2-4; V: TRBV4-3; CDR3: CASSQDSVAGGVQDKNIQYF; DNA: TGCGCCAGCAGCCAAGATAGTGTGGCGGGGGGAGTTCAAGACAAAAACATTCAGTACTTC
D: .; size: many; J: TRBJ2-7; V: TRBV3-1; CDR3: CASSPYGRSGEQYF; DNA: TGTGCCAGCAGCCCTTATGGACGGTCGGGCGAGCAGTACTTC
D: .; size: .; J: TRBJ2-1; V: TRBV14; CDR3: CASSQDTWGTAKFF; DNA: TGTGCCAGCAGCCAAGACACCTGGGGCACCGCGAAGTTCTTC
D: .; size: .; J: TRBJ2-1; V: TRBV18; CDR3: CASSEFNEQFF; DNA: TGTGCCAGCTCAGAATTCAATGAGCAGTTCTTC
D: TRBD2; size: many; J: TRBJ2-3; V: TRBV20-1; CDR3: CSARLAGGLYTQYF; DNA: TGCAGTGCTAGGCTAGCGGGGGGCCTATATACGCAGTATTTT
D: .; size: many; J: TRBJ1-5; V: TRBV7-2; CDR3: CASSLVGGQPQHF; DNA: TGTGCCAGCAGCTTAGTAGGGGGTCAGCCCCAGCATTTT
D: .; size: .; J: TRBJ1-1; V: TRBV19; CDR3: CASSREKEAFF; DNA: TGTGCCAGTAGTCGTGAAAAAGAAGCTTTCTTT
D: .; size: .; J: TRBJ2-5; V: TRBV12-5; CDR3: CASGLSILGHYFQETQYF; DNA: TGTGCTAGTGGTTTATCCATTTTGGGTCACTACTTTCAAGAGACCCAGTACTTC
D: .; size: .; J: TRBJ1-4; V: TRBV30; CDR3: CAWSLNNEKLFF; DNA: TGTGCCTGGAGTCTGAATAATGAAAAACTGTTTTTT
D: .; size: many; J: TRBJ1-5; V: TRBV6-4; CDR3: CASKYRGGHKQPQHF; DNA: TGTGCCAGCAAATATCGGGGGGGCCATAAACAGCCCCAGCATTTT